Given below is one T cell receptor (beta chain) in context. As yet, its antigen is unknown. This specimen comes from a study of shared clonotypes between healthy human individuals. Study-level information: There were three CD4 naive, three CD4 memory, two CD8 naive and one CD8 memory plates per donor.

CDR3 length equals 16 residues. Trimming cost V 9 bases and J 6 bases; bases outside gene matches: 13. Germline V gives CDR1 SGHTA, CDR2 FQGNSA. Partitioning of CD4+ cells yielded a CD45RA+ naive subset and a CD45RA-negative memory subset. Some clones are missing from TCRdb's copy, which holds only in-frame ones; the method was immunoSEQ multiplex PCR. This sample has 2 million to 3 million clones; approximately 94% occur once, and the top ten carry more than 0.35%. Overall study results and limits: Around 4.9% of naive CD4 clonotypes were shared across several donors.

The rearrangement links TRBV7-2 to TRBJ2-2; TRBD2 matches 10 bases. The source is a man aged 18 to 30 in good health. Some clones in this sample may be carry-over from other donors' samples. The sample was naive CD4+ T cells from PBMCs. Documented subset: CD45RA+ positively selected. CDR3: CASVRWASGSPGELFF. The CDR3 DNA follows: TGTGCCAGTGTCCGATGGGCTAGCGGGAGCCCCGGGGAGCTGTTTTTT.